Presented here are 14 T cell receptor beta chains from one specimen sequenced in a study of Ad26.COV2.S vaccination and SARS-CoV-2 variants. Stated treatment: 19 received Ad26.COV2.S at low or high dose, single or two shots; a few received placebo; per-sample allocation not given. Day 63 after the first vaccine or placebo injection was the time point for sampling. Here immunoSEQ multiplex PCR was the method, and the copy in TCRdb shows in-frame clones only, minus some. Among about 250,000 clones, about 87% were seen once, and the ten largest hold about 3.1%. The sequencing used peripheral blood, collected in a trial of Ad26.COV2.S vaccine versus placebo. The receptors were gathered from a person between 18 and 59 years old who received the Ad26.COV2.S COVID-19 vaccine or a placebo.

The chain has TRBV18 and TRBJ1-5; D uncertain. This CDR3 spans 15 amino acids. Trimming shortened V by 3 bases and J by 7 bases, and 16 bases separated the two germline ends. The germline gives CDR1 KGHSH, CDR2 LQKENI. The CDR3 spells CASSPTGKGEQPQHF. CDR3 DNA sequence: TGTGCCAGCTCACCGACGGGGAAAGGTGAGCAGCCCCAGCATTTT.

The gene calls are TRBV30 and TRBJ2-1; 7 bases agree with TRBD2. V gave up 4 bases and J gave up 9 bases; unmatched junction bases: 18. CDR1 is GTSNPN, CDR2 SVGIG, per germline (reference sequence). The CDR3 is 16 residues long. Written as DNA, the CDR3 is TGTGCCTGGAAGCGGACGGGAGGCCCCCCCCCGTTTGAGCAGTTCTTC. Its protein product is CAWKRTGGPPPFEQFF.

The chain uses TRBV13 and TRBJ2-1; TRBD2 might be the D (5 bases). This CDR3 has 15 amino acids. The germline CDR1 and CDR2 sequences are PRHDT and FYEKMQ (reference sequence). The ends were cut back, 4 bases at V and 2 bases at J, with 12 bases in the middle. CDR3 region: CASSWERNPYNEQFF. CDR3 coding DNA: TGTGCCAGCAGCTGGGAGCGGAACCCCTACAATGAGCAGTTCTTC. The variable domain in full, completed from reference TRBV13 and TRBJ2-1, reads AAGVIQSPRHLIKEKRETATLKCYPIPRHDTVYWYQQGPGQDPQFLISFYEKMQSDKGSIPDRFSAQQFSDYHSELNMSSLELGDSALYFCASSWERNPYNEQFFGPGTRLTVL.

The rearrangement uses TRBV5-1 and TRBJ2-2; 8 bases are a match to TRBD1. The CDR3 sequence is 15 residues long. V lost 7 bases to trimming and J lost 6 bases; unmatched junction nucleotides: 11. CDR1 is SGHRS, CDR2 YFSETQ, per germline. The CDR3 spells CASQFRTGHAGELFF. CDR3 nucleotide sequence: TGCGCCAGCCAGTTCCGGACAGGGCACGCCGGGGAGCTGTTTTTT.

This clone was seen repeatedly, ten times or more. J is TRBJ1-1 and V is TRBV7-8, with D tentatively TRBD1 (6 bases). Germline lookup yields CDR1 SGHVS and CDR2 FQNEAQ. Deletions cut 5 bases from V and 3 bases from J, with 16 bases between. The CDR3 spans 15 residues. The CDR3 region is CASSQGRYRDTEAFF. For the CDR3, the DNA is TGTGCCAGCAGCCAAGGGAGGTACAGGGACACTGAAGCTTTCTTT.

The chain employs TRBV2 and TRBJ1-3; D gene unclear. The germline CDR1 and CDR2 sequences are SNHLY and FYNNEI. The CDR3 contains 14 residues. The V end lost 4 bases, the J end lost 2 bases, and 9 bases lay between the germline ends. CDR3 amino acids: CASSVMYPGNTIYF. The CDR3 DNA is TGTGCCAGCAGTGTGATGTACCCTGGAAACACCATATATTTT.

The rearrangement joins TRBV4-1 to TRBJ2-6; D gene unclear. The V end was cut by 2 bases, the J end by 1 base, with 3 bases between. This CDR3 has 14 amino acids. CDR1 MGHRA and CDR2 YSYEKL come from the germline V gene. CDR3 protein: CASSQPSGANVLTF. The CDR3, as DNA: TGCGCCAGCAGCCAACCATCTGGGGCCAACGTCCTGACTTTC.

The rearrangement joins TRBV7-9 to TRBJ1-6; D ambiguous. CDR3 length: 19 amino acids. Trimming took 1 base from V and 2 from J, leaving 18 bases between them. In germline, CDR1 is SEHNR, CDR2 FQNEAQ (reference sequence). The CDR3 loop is CASSLVSAKLRAYNSPLHF. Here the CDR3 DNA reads TGTGCCAGCAGCTTAGTCTCAGCGAAACTCAGAGCCTATAATTCACCCCTCCACTTT.

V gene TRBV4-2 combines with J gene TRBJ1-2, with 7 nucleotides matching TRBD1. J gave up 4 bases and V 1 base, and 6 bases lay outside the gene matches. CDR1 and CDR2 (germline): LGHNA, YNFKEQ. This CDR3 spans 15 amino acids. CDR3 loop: CASSQADRASYGYTF. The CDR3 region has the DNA TGTGCCAGCAGCCAAGCCGACAGGGCCTCCTATGGCTACACCTTC.

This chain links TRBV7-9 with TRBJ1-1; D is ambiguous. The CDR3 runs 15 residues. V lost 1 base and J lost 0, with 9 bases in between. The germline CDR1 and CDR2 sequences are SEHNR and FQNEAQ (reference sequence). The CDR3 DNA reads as TGTGCCAGCAGCTTAGGAGGGAGCTTGAACACTGAAGCTTTCTTT. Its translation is CASSLGGSLNTEAFF.

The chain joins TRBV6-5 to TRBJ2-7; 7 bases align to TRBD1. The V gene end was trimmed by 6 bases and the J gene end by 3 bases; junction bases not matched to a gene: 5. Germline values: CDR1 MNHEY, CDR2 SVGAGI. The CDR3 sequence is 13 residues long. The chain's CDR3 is CASRRQGNYEQYF. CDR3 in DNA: TGTGCCAGCAGGAGACAGGGAAACTACGAGCAGTACTTC.

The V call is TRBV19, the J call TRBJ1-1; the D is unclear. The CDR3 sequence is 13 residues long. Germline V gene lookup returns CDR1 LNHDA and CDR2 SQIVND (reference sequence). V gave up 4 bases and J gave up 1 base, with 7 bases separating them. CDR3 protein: CASSSYRNTEAFF. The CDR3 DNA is TGTGCCAGTAGTAGTTACAGGAACACTGAAGCTTTCTTT.

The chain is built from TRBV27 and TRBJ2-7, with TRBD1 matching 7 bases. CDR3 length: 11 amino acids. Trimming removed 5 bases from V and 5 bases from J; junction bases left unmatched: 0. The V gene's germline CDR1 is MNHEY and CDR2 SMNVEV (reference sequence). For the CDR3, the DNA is TGTGCCAGCAGTGACAGGGACGAGCAGTACTTC. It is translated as CASSDRDEQYF.

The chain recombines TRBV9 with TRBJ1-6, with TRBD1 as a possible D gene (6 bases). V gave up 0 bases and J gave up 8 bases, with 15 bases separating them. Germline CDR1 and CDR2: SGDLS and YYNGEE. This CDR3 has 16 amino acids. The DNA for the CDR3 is TGTGCCAGCAGCGTAGTATTCGAGGGGGTCGATTCACCCCTCCACTTT. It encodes CASSVVFEGVDSPLHF.